A single T cell receptor beta chain is shown here with its context. Antigen specificity is unknown. Researchers ran the PCR with 60 Vbeta and 13 Jbeta primers. Profiled with immunoSEQ multiplex PCR; TCRdb holds only in-frame clones, not every one. The sample holds more than 100,000 clones, roughly 79% seen once. The data derive from a study of cytomegalovirus exposure and HLA in healthy donors. Study findings and constraints: Later analysis identified a missense DCLRE1C variant that was linked to TCR beta V- and J-gene trimming.

Sequenced material: PBMCs. This sequence was found in a male donor in good health and CMV-seronegative.

This CDR3 reads CASRTGQFNYGYTF. CDR3 coding DNA: TGTGCCAGCAGGACCGGACAGTTTAACTATGGCTACACCTTC. J is TRBJ1-2 and V is TRBV7-2; D is possibly TRBD1 (6 bases). The V end was cut by 6 bases, the J end by 1 base, with 12 bases between. Germline V gives CDR1 SGHTA, CDR2 FQGNSA. The CDR3 extends over 14 amino acids.